A single sample is the source of the 10 T cell receptor beta chains below, sequenced in a study of T cell repertoires in cytomegalovirus infection. TCRdb recomputed calls from the reads with MiXCR, one row per CDR3 protein. The sample includes hundreds of thousands of distinct CDR3 sequences, around a third of them seen just once. These receptors lack a known antigen. This specimen consisted of cultured PBMCs, obtained from culture after CMV antigen stimulation. These receptors originate from a human donor in good health (CMV status not recorded). Some clones in this sample may be carry-over from other donors' samples.

This clonotype was recorded a few times. The chain carries TRBV28 and TRBJ2-1; TRBD1 is a possible D gene (5 bases). The CDR3 consists of 19 residues. Trimming took 5 bases from V and 3 from J, leaving 26 bases between them. Germline V gene sequence: CDR1 MDHEN, CDR2 SYDVKM. The CDR3 is CASSAERVWTPQIYNEQFF. DNA for the CDR3: TGTGCCAGCAGTGCCGAGAGAGTTTGGACACCTCAAATCTACAATGAGCAGTTCTTC.

This clonotype was observed a handful of times. Here the CDR3 reads CASSPPSRQGYSGPLHF. CDR3 sequence (DNA): TGTGCCAGCAGTCCACCGTCGAGACAGGGGTATTCAGGACCCCTCCACTTT. The genes are TRBV12-3 or TRBV12-4 and TRBJ1-6; 8 positions agree with TRBD1. This CDR3 region has 17 residues. V shed 5 bases and J 12 bases; nucleotides not matched to a gene: 18.

The J gene is TRBJ2-3, the V gene TRBV4-3; no reliable D call. The CDR3 extends over 15 amino acids. Germline V gene data show CDR1 as LGHNA and CDR2 as YSLEER. V was clipped by 0 bases and J by 5 bases, with 12 bases between them. The CDR3 loop reads CASSQDGERGDTQYF. The CDR3 nucleotides read TGCGCCAGCAGCCAAGATGGAGAGCGTGGAGATACGCAGTATTTT.

In its sample, this clonotype was seen a few times. The chain uses TRBV5-1 and TRBJ2-5, with 8 nucleotides matching TRBD1. The J segment lost 5 bases and the V segment lost 5 bases, leaving 14 bases of the junction unmatched. This CDR3 has 16 residues. Germline V gene lookup returns CDR1 SGHRS and CDR2 YFSETQ. The CDR3 DNA follows: TGCGCCAGCAGTATCCAGGGGGCGGGTTCGGAGGAGACCCAGTACTTC. It encodes CASSIQGAGSEETQYF.

This clonotype came up a few times. This chain connects TRBV7-9 to TRBJ2-1; D is undetermined. This CDR3 is built from 13 residues. Germline V gene lookup returns CDR1 SEHNR and CDR2 FQNEAQ (reference sequence). V dropped 6 bases and J dropped 3 bases, with 9 bases sitting between them. CDR3 amino acids: CASREDGYNEQFF. The DNA for the CDR3 is TGTGCCAGCAGAGAAGACGGCTACAATGAGCAGTTCTTC.

This clonotype was seen a handful of times. The rearrangement joins TRBV7-2 to TRBJ2-1; 9 nucleotides match TRBD2. Per the germline V gene, CDR1 is SGHTA and CDR2 is FQGNSA. V was pared by 4 bases and J by 11 bases, with 12 bases of the junction left unmatched. The CDR3 contains 15 residues. CDR3 in DNA: TGTGCCAGCAGCTCCCGGGATAGCGGGGGCCCTAAGCAGTTCTTC. This sequence encodes CASSSRDSGGPKQFF.

The J gene is TRBJ1-2, the V gene TRBV6-6; D gene ambiguous. Germline loops: CDR1 MNHNY, CDR2 SVGAGI (reference sequence). The CDR3 loop spans 13 amino acids. V lost 0 bases to trimming and J lost 2 bases, with 4 bases between them. The CDR3 protein is CASSYSDNYGYTF. CDR3 in DNA: TGTGCCAGCAGTTACTCGGACAACTATGGCTACACCTTC.

The chain recombines TRBV7-3 with TRBJ2-1; 7 nucleotides match TRBD1. Per germline, CDR1 SGHTA and CDR2 FQGTGA. Trimming took 5 bases from V and 10 from J; bases not matched to a gene: 5. The CDR3 contains 12 residues. The CDR3 is CASSPQGREQFF. The CDR3 region has the DNA TGTGCCAGCAGCCCACAGGGGCGGGAGCAGTTCTTC. Using reference TRBV7-3 and TRBJ2-1 for the parts outside the CDR3, the full variable domain is GAGVSQTPSNKVTEKGKYVELRCDPISGHTALYWYRQSLGQGPEFLIYFQGTGAADDSGLPNDRFFAVRPEGSVSTLKIQRTERGDSAVYLCASSPQGREQFFGPGTRLTVL.

The chain combines TRBV7-9 with TRBJ1-1; D gene uncertain. The CDR3 has 15 amino acids. Germline lookup yields CDR1 SEHNR and CDR2 FQNEAQ (reference sequence). Between the trimmed V and J ends, which lost 4 bases and 0 bases, there was a span of 12 bases. The CDR3 DNA sequence: TGTGCCAGCAGCTCGGACGGCGCGATGAACACTGAAGCTTTCTTT. It translates to CASSSDGAMNTEAFF.

This rearrangement joins TRBV19 to TRBJ1-4; 7 bases align to TRBD1. J gave up 8 bases and V 7 bases, and 10 bases lay outside the gene matches. Germline values: CDR1 LNHDA, CDR2 SQIVND (reference sequence). The CDR3 is 14 residues long. CDR3 sequence (DNA): TGTGCCAGTACCCAGACAGGGTTTGGCGAAAAACTGTTTTTT. Protein: CASTQTGFGEKLFF.